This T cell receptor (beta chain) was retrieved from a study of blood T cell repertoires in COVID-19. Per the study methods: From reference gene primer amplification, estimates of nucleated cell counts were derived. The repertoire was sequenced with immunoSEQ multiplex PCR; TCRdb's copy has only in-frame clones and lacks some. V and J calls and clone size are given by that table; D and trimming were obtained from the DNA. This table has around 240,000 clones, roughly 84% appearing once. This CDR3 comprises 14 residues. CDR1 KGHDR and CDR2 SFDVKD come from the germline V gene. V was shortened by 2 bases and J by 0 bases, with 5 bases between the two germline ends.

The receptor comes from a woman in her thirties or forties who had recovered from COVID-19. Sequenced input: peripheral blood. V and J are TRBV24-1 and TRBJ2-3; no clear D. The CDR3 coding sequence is TGTGCCACCAGTGATTGGCAGAGCACAGATACGCAGTATTTT. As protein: CATSDWQSTDTQYF.